This TCR beta chain was recorded in a study of Graves' ophthalmopathy and Graves' hyperthyroidism. Amplification from RNA transcripts yielded the TCR beta CDR3 regions. HTBI-primed RT-PCR formed the first round, and a multiplex PCR formed the second. TCRdb itself ran the multiplex PCR reads through MiXCR, one entry per CDR3 protein. Seen here are about 550,000 distinct CDR3 sequences, less than 40% observed once, and the top ten hold about 4%. Worth noting for this clonotype: Just one base apart from a much larger clone, this may be a read error.

V lost 3 bases, J lost 5 bases, and 11 bases lay in between. CDR1 is LNHDA and CDR2 is SQIVND in the germline V gene (reference sequence). The CDR3 contains 14 residues. The chain combines TRBV19 with TRBJ1-5; D not resolved. The source material was peripheral blood or thyroid tissue (not recorded which). The receptor was isolated from an adult man with Graves' hyperthyroidism. CDR3: CASSMGGPDQPQHF. The CDR3 region has the DNA TGTGCCAGTAGTATGGGAGGGCCTGATCAGCCCCAGCATTTT.